This TCR beta chain was retrieved from a study of blood T cell repertoires in COVID-19. Study in general: Samples of COVID-19 (acute and convalescent) were obtained from the United States, Italy and Spain. PBMCs, B-cell-depleted T cells, or T cells were the source of the cDNA or gDNA that made up the material.

How the authors handled the data: Estimation of nucleated cell counts relied on the amplification of reference gene primers. Assay used: immunoSEQ multiplex PCR; TCRdb lists only in-frame clones, some missing. The D gene and trimming were derived from the DNA, and the V and J assignments and clone size from that table. Of about 42,000 clones in the sample, over 75% were seen once. The germline V gene encodes CDR1 SGHRS and CDR2 YFSETQ. Deletions cut 0 bases from V and 0 bases from J, with 6 bases between. This CDR3 is built from 15 residues. Specimen: peripheral blood. The chain has TRBV5-1 and TRBJ1-4, with D uncertain. This sequence was found in a human donor in a cohort sampled during active COVID-19. The CDR3 DNA reads TGCGCCAGCAGCTTGGCCGGGTCAACTAATGAAAAACTGTTTTTT. Amino acid sequence: CASSLAGSTNEKLFF.